The present T cell receptor beta chain was sequenced within a study of blood T cell repertoires in COVID-19 (dated by TCRdb to about 2020). With regard to the full study: Samples covering the acute and convalescent phases of COVID-19 were provided by collaborators in the United States, Italy and Spain. Nearly every sample came with metadata listing a de-identified subject ID, COVID-19 status, age in years and sex. Where available, HLA class I and class II types were taken from metadata supplied by the sample provider and were not determined by assay-based typing. A freely available public database, intended as a resource for researchers studying the immune response to SARS-CoV-2, is where the repertoires were released. The dataset comprised deeply sampled blood TCRbeta repertoires from subjects exposed to, actively infected with, or recovered from COVID-19. The samples were drawn from two sources: the first 160 participants of the ongoing ImmuneRACE study, and fewer than 1,500 subjects contributed by 6 global collaborators. The material from the prospective study consisted of cDNA or gDNA derived from T cells, B-cell-depleted T cells, or PBMCs. Findings and caveats that apply to the study as a whole: Clinical and demographic metadata were provided uncurated, with the amount varying by source and participant.

TCRbeta CDR3 regions were amplified from genomic DNA using the immunoSEQ Assay, a bias-controlled multiplex PCR. In the paper's pipeline: The number of nucleated cells in each sample was estimated by amplification of reference gene primers within the assay. Sequence reads were collapsed and filtered to measure the absolute abundance of every unique TCRbeta CDR3 rearrangement. For each sample, productive Simpson clonality was calculated by taking the square root of Simpson's diversity index across productive rearrangements. Imported from immuneACCESS, the table was reduced by TCRdb to in-frame sequences with V and J called. These copies leave out some clones; in studies compared against another copy, an unresolved V gene accounts for under half, and the cause of the remainder is not known. That table supplies the V and J calls and clone size; D and trimming were determined from the DNA. The sample table holds approximately 300,000 clones, of which approximately 92% were seen once. Clones ranked in the top ten supply approximately 17% of the sample.

Participants in the prospective study were enrolled through a virtual design, were aged roughly 18 to 100 years, and lived in some 24 United States geographic areas. In the prospective study, cohorts were assigned on the basis of participant-reported clinical history obtained from a screening survey and a study questionnaire. Recovered participants in ImmuneRACE Cohort 3 were defined by two consecutive negative NP/OP PCR tests, clearance by a healthcare professional, or resolution of symptoms. Mobile phlebotomists in the prospective study collected whole blood, serum and a nasopharyngeal or oropharyngeal swab from every participant. Over an approximately 2-month period, participants in the prospective study had the option of providing additional blood draws and questionnaires. Before DNA extraction, prospective study blood samples were shipped either frozen or at room temperature. The V end gives up 7 bases and the J end 6 bases, leaving 11 bases in the junction not matched to a gene. CDR1 and CDR2, looked up from the germline V gene, are MDHEN and SYDVKM. From the cysteine through the phenylalanine, the CDR3 covers 16 amino acids. Only CDR3 DNA is held: 48 bases, read in frame from base 1.

Concerning this clone: Its antigen remains undetermined. The input lacks base qualities; no much larger clone sits a single base away.

The V and J segments used are TRBV28 and TRBJ1-5, with 11 junctional bases fitting TRBD1. The sequence was obtained from a woman aged 25 to 39 who had recovered from COVID-19. The sample taken for sequencing was PBMCs or T cells enriched from blood (not recorded which). The CDR3 is CASIGEWTGGIQPQHF. In nucleotides, the sequence is TGTGCCAGCATCGGGGAGTGGACAGGGGGCATTCAGCCCCAGCATTTT.